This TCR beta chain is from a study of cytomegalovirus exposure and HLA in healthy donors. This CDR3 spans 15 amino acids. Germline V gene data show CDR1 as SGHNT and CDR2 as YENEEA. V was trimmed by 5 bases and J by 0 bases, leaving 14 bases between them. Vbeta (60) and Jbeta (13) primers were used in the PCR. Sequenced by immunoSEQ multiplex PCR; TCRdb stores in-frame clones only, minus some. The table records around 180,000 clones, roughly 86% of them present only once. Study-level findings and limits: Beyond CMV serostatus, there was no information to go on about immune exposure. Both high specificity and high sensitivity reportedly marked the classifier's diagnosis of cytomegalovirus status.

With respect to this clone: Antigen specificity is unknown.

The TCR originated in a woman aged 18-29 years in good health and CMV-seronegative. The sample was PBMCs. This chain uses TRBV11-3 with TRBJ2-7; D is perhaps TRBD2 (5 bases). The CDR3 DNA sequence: TGTGCCAGCAGCATGGAGGCCCGTGTCTCCTACGAGCAGTACTTC. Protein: CASSMEARVSYEQYF.